This T cell receptor (beta chain) was sequenced in a study of blood T cell repertoires in COVID-19. Per the study methods: Amplification of reference gene primers was used by the study to estimate nucleated cell counts. The repertoire was sequenced with immunoSEQ multiplex PCR; TCRdb's copy has only in-frame clones and lacks some. That table gives V, J and clone size, and the DNA gave D and trimming. The data hold 350,000 to 400,000 clones, with roughly 92% observed a single time. With V trimmed by 2 bases and J by 7 bases, 7 bases remained unmatched. The CDR3 spans 15 residues. CDR1 is MNHEY, CDR2 SVGAGI, per germline. This clone was observed a single time.

The genes are TRBV6-5 and TRBJ1-2; 10 positions agree with TRBD1. This receptor was identified in a woman between 40 and 50 years old who had been exposed to COVID-19. The sequencing input was PBMCs or T cells enriched from blood (not recorded which). The CDR3 nucleotides read TGTGCCAGCAGTTACAAGACAGGGGGCGGCGGTGGCTACACCTTC. Translating gives CASSYKTGGGGGYTF.